The rows below give T cell receptor beta chains drawn from one sample of a study of blood T cell repertoires in COVID-19. Assay: immunoSEQ multiplex PCR; the TCRdb copy retains only in-frame clones and omits some. The sample includes about 310,000 clones, roughly 87% of them seen just once. Sequencing was done on a sample of PBMCs or T cells enriched from blood (not recorded which). These receptors were taken from a young woman who had recovered from COVID-19. Each CDR3 is given with its conserved first and last residue. Each record gives: V gene, clone size, D gene, J gene, CDR3 protein, CDR3 DNA. D genes are given only for firm matches. Clone size is given for some rows only: seen once, a few or many times, or a class if the clone is expanded.

v_gene: TRBV12-3/TRBV12-4; abundance: .; d_gene: .; j_gene: TRBJ1-5; CDR3aa: CASSRGNQPQHF; CDR3nt: TGTGCCAGCAGCAGGGGAAATCAGCCCCAGCATTTT
v_gene: TRBV4-1; abundance: .; d_gene: TRBD1; j_gene: TRBJ1-2; CDR3aa: CASSSYPMTGPEANYGYTF; CDR3nt: TGCGCCAGCAGCTCCTACCCAATGACAGGGCCAGAAGCTAACTATGGCTACACCTTC
v_gene: TRBV28; abundance: .; d_gene: TRBD2; j_gene: TRBJ2-5; CDR3aa: CASSLLAGGQETQYF; CDR3nt: TGTGCCAGCAGTTTATTGGCGGGAGGGCAAGAGACCCAGTACTTC
v_gene: TRBV4-3; abundance: .; d_gene: TRBD2; j_gene: TRBJ2-1; CDR3aa: CASSQTSGGGEQFF; CDR3nt: TGCGCCAGCAGCCAAACCTCCGGGGGGGGTGAGCAGTTCTTC
v_gene: TRBV15; abundance: .; d_gene: .; j_gene: TRBJ2-5; CDR3aa: CATSRAVPETQYF; CDR3nt: TGTGCCACCAGCAGAGCTGTTCCAGAGACCCAGTACTTC
v_gene: TRBV11-2; abundance: .; d_gene: TRBD1; j_gene: TRBJ2-7; CDR3aa: CASNRRGQTYEQYF; CDR3nt: TGTGCCAGCAACCGTCGGGGACAGACCTACGAGCAGTACTTC
v_gene: TRBV7-2; abundance: few; d_gene: .; j_gene: TRBJ2-2; CDR3aa: CASSLQRFTGELFF; CDR3nt: TGTGCCAGCAGCTTACAGCGATTCACCGGGGAGCTGTTTTTT
v_gene: TRBV30; abundance: .; d_gene: TRBD2; j_gene: TRBJ2-7; CDR3aa: CAWSPGGGVYEQYF; CDR3nt: TGTGCCTGGAGTCCGGGGGGGGGCGTCTACGAGCAGTACTTC
v_gene: TRBV6-2/TRBV6-3; abundance: .; d_gene: .; j_gene: TRBJ1-1; CDR3aa: CASSATGFAEAFF; CDR3nt: TGTGCCAGCAGTGCCACGGGGTTCGCTGAAGCTTTCTTT
v_gene: TRBV28; abundance: .; d_gene: .; j_gene: TRBJ2-2; CDR3aa: CASSFSPGLGELFF; CDR3nt: TGTGCCAGCAGTTTTTCACCCGGACTCGGGGAGCTGTTTTTT
v_gene: TRBV5-1; abundance: few; d_gene: .; j_gene: TRBJ2-2; CDR3aa: CASSFTGDTGELFF; CDR3nt: TGCGCCAGCAGCTTTACGGGGGACACCGGGGAGCTGTTTTTT
v_gene: TRBV5-1; abundance: .; d_gene: TRBD1; j_gene: TRBJ2-7; CDR3aa: CASSTDRTSYEQYF; CDR3nt: TGCGCCAGCAGCACGGACAGGACCTCCTACGAGCAGTACTTC
v_gene: TRBV28; abundance: .; d_gene: .; j_gene: TRBJ1-1; CDR3aa: CASSLSLAGGLGAFF; CDR3nt: TGTGCCAGCAGTTTATCCCTGGCGGGGGGTCTTGGGGCTTTCTTT
v_gene: TRBV24-1; abundance: once; d_gene: .; j_gene: TRBJ2-2; CDR3aa: CAAGQHHTGELFF; CDR3nt: TGTGCTGCGGGGCAGCATCACACCGGGGAGCTGTTTTTT
v_gene: TRBV14; abundance: .; d_gene: .; j_gene: TRBJ1-2; CDR3aa: CASSHDRSAGGYTF; CDR3nt: TGTGCCAGCAGCCACGACAGGTCAGCGGGGGGCTACACCTTC
v_gene: TRBV9; abundance: .; d_gene: TRBD2; j_gene: TRBJ2-2; CDR3aa: CASSVQTSGPNTGELFF; CDR3nt: TGTGCCAGCAGCGTACAGACTAGCGGACCGAACACCGGGGAGCTGTTTTTT
v_gene: TRBV5-4; abundance: .; d_gene: .; j_gene: TRBJ1-1; CDR3aa: CASSLDQGTEAFF; CDR3nt: TGTGCCAGCAGCTTGGATCAGGGGACTGAAGCTTTCTTT
v_gene: TRBV7-3; abundance: .; d_gene: TRBD1; j_gene: TRBJ1-1; CDR3aa: CASRQGGNTEAFF; CDR3nt: TGTGCCAGCCGCCAGGGGGGGAACACTGAAGCTTTCTTT
v_gene: TRBV20-1; abundance: .; d_gene: .; j_gene: TRBJ1-2; CDR3aa: CSVSASYGYTF; CDR3nt: TGCAGTGTCTCAGCTAGCTATGGCTACACCTTC
v_gene: TRBV5-1; abundance: .; d_gene: TRBD1; j_gene: TRBJ2-3; CDR3aa: CASSLATGADTQYF; CDR3nt: TGCGCCAGCAGCTTGGCCACAGGGGCAGATACGCAGTATTTT
v_gene: TRBV19; abundance: .; d_gene: .; j_gene: TRBJ2-7; CDR3aa: CASSIRRGVNEQYF; CDR3nt: TGTGCCAGTAGTATCCGCAGGGGAGTCAACGAGCAGTACTTC
v_gene: TRBV6-2/TRBV6-3; abundance: once; d_gene: .; j_gene: TRBJ1-6; CDR3aa: CASSPRMIINSPLHF; CDR3nt: TGTGCCAGCAGTCCGAGGATGATTATCAATTCACCCCTCCACTTT
v_gene: TRBV5-1; abundance: .; d_gene: .; j_gene: TRBJ1-3; CDR3aa: CASSLNQAGNTIYF; CDR3nt: TGCGCCAGCAGCTTGAACCAGGCTGGAAACACCATATATTTT
v_gene: TRBV2; abundance: .; d_gene: TRBD1; j_gene: TRBJ1-4; CDR3aa: CASSEATGRRTEKLFF; CDR3nt: TGTGCCAGCAGTGAAGCGACAGGGCGACGGACCGAAAAACTGTTTTTT
v_gene: TRBV11-2; abundance: .; d_gene: TRBD2; j_gene: TRBJ2-1; CDR3aa: CASSPEGGLGRNEQFF; CDR3nt: TGTGCCAGCAGCCCCGAAGGGGGACTAGGCCGCAATGAGCAGTTCTTC
v_gene: TRBV20-1; abundance: .; d_gene: TRBD2; j_gene: TRBJ2-6; CDR3aa: CSASSREGTASGANVLTF; CDR3nt: TGCAGTGCTAGTTCGCGGGAGGGAACAGCCTCTGGGGCCAACGTCCTGACTTTC
v_gene: TRBV7-2; abundance: .; d_gene: .; j_gene: TRBJ1-6; CDR3aa: CASSQQGRTPLHF; CDR3nt: TGTGCCAGCAGCCAGCAGGGCAGGACCCCCCTCCACTTT
v_gene: TRBV29-1; abundance: .; d_gene: .; j_gene: TRBJ1-5; CDR3aa: CSVLEGGGGNQPQHF; CDR3nt: TGCAGCGTTTTAGAGGGCGGCGGGGGCAATCAGCCCCAGCATTTT
v_gene: TRBV19; abundance: .; d_gene: .; j_gene: TRBJ2-2; CDR3aa: CASSFLGASNTGELFF; CDR3nt: TGTGCCAGTAGTTTCCTGGGGGCGTCGAACACCGGGGAGCTGTTTTTT
v_gene: TRBV5-4; abundance: once; d_gene: TRBD1; j_gene: TRBJ2-3; CDR3aa: CASSAGTGGATDTQYF; CDR3nt: TGTGCCAGCAGCGCCGGGACAGGGGGCGCGACAGATACGCAGTATTTT
v_gene: TRBV30; abundance: .; d_gene: TRBD2; j_gene: TRBJ2-3; CDR3aa: CAGEPGLATDTQYF; CDR3nt: TGTGCCGGGGAGCCGGGACTAGCCACAGATACGCAGTATTTT
v_gene: TRBV7-6; abundance: .; d_gene: .; j_gene: TRBJ2-1; CDR3aa: CASSLFLDRTPHNEQFF; CDR3nt: TGTGCCAGCAGCTTATTCCTTGACAGGACTCCCCACAATGAGCAGTTCTTC
v_gene: TRBV9; abundance: .; d_gene: .; j_gene: TRBJ1-3; CDR3aa: CASSVVAGGTGNTIYF; CDR3nt: TGTGCCAGCAGCGTAGTGGCCGGGGGAACTGGAAACACCATATATTTT
v_gene: TRBV7-8; abundance: .; d_gene: .; j_gene: TRBJ1-1; CDR3aa: CASSDPGLFEAFF; CDR3nt: TGTGCCAGCAGCGACCCAGGTTTGTTTGAAGCTTTCTTT
v_gene: TRBV18; abundance: once; d_gene: TRBD2; j_gene: TRBJ2-1; CDR3aa: CASSPLPGGNYNEQFF; CDR3nt: TGTGCCAGCTCACCCCTCCCGGGGGGAAACTACAATGAGCAGTTCTTC
v_gene: TRBV10-3; abundance: .; d_gene: .; j_gene: TRBJ1-1; CDR3aa: CAISAGGNTEAFF; CDR3nt: TGTGCCATCTCGGCAGGTGGCAACACTGAAGCTTTCTTT
v_gene: TRBV11-3; abundance: .; d_gene: .; j_gene: TRBJ2-3; CDR3aa: CASSPAESTSTDTQYF; CDR3nt: TGTGCCAGCAGCCCCGCGGAAAGCACTAGCACAGATACGCAGTATTTT
v_gene: TRBV4-3; abundance: .; d_gene: TRBD1; j_gene: TRBJ1-6; CDR3aa: CASSQDRTGVRPLHF; CDR3nt: TGCGCCAGCAGCCAAGACCGGACAGGGGTACGTCCCCTCCACTTT
v_gene: TRBV12-3/TRBV12-4; abundance: .; d_gene: .; j_gene: TRBJ1-5; CDR3aa: CASSDYPQPQHF; CDR3nt: TGTGCCAGCAGTGACTACCCTCAGCCCCAGCATTTT
v_gene: TRBV9; abundance: .; d_gene: TRBD2; j_gene: TRBJ2-1; CDR3aa: CASSGRRGGLYNEQFF; CDR3nt: TGTGCCAGCAGCGGAAGGCGGGGGGGCCTATACAATGAGCAGTTCTTC
v_gene: TRBV6-6; abundance: .; d_gene: .; j_gene: TRBJ2-7; CDR3aa: CASSNRATSSYEQYF; CDR3nt: TGTGCCAGCAGTAACAGGGCGACGAGCTCCTACGAGCAGTACTTC